Shown below are 5 T cell receptor beta chains from a single sample sequenced in a study of CD8 T cells in Susac syndrome. RNA was extracted with the RNeasy kit, and a quantity of roughly 0.5 to 1 ug was reverse transcribed using random hexamers. MiXCR, run by TCRdb on the immunoSEQ multiplex PCR reads, gives a single entry per CDR3 protein. The sample has some 150,000 distinct CDR3 sequences, approximately 95% seen once; the top ten hold approximately 0.08%. The specimen was CD4+ T cells from PBMCs. The receptors were sampled from a human donor with Susac syndrome.

This chain joins TRBV5-1 and TRBJ2-7; TRBD1 might be the D (6 bases). V lost 4 bases and J lost 0, with 11 bases in between. The CDR3 length is 14 residues. Germline lookup yields CDR1 SGHRS and CDR2 YFSETQ. CDR3 bases: TGCGCCAGCAGCCCGGGACACGTCTCCTACGAGCAGTACTTC. This codes for CASSPGHVSYEQYF.

This chain links TRBV6-1 with TRBJ2-1; 14 positions match TRBD2. V shed 6 bases and J 7 bases; nucleotides not matched to a gene: 8. The CDR3 sequence is 16 residues long. The germline gives CDR1 MNHNS, CDR2 SASEGT. The CDR3 coding sequence is TGTGCCAGCAGCCAGGGACTAGCGGGAGTTTGGAATGAGCAGTTCTTC. It encodes CASSQGLAGVWNEQFF.

The chain uses TRBV6-8 and TRBJ2-7; 7 bases are shared with TRBD1. Unmatched junction bases numbered 3, after V lost 0 bases and J lost 7 bases. The CDR3 has 13 residues. Germline CDR1 and CDR2: MNHGY and SAAAGT. The CDR3 reads CASSYSATGEQYF. The CDR3 coding sequence is TGTGCCAGCAGTTACTCCGCGACAGGGGAGCAGTACTTC.

The CDR3 region is CSARLAGGPTAPDTQYF. Written as DNA, the CDR3 is TGCAGCGCCCGGCTGGCGGGAGGGCCTACCGCCCCAGATACGCAGTATTTT. The chain is built from TRBV29-1 and TRBJ2-3, with TRBD2 matching over 9 bases. V shed 7 bases and J 4 bases; nucleotides not matched to a gene: 18. From germline, CDR1 is SQVTM and CDR2 ANQGSEA. The CDR3 sequence is 17 residues long.

The genes are TRBV4-1 and TRBJ1-1, with TRBD1 as a possible D gene (6 bases). This CDR3 comprises 15 residues. V was shortened by 1 base and J by 5 bases, with 14 bases between the two germline ends. Germline CDR1 is MGHRA and CDR2 is YSYEKL. The CDR3 sequence: CASSQVRRGGTEAFF. For the CDR3, the DNA is TGCGCCAGCAGCCAAGTTCGCAGGGGAGGAACTGAAGCTTTCTTT.